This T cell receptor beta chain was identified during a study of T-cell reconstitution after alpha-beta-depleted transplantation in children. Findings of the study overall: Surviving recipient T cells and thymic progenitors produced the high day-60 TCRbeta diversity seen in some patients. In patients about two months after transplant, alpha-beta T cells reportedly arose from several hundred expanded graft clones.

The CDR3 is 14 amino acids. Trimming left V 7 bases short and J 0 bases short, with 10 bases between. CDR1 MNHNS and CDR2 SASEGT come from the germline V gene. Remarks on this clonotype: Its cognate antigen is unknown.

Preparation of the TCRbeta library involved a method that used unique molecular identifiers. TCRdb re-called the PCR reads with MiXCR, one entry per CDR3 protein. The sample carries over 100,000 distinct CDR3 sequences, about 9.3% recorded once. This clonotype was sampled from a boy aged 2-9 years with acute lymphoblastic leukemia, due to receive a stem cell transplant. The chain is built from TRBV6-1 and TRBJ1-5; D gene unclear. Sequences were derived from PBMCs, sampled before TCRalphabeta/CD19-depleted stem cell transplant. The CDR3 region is CASTPRFSNQPQHF. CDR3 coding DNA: TGTGCCAGCACCCCCAGGTTTAGCAATCAGCCCCAGCATTTT.